The 28 T cell receptor beta chains reported below all come from one sample, sequenced in a study of T cells expressing NK-cell markers. TCRdb reprocessed the 5' RACE reads; each CDR3 protein has one entry and no DNA is given. The sample has 250,000 to 300,000 distinct CDR3 sequences; the top ten hold about 4%. The specimen sequenced was blood T cells: a sorted CD56 or NKG2C T cell subset, CD4+ or CD8+ T cells, or bulk PBMC T cells (not recorded which). These receptors were collected from a woman between 18 and 70 years old in good health.

The V call is TRBV6-5, the J call TRBJ2-5. CDR1 and CDR2 from the germline V gene are MNHEY and SVGAGI. The CDR3 covers 12 residues. This chain's CDR3 is CASSNTQETQYF.

The rearrangement joins TRBV6-1 to TRBJ1-3; TCRdb's D call, TRBD1, is unchecked because there is no DNA. Germline lookup yields CDR1 MNHNS and CDR2 SASEGT. The CDR3 length is 15 residues. This CDR3 reads CASIRNRGTGNTIYF.

The rearrangement links TRBV6-1 to TRBJ2-7; TCRdb's D call of TRBD2 is untestable without DNA. Germline assignment: CDR1 MNHNS and CDR2 SASEGT. The CDR3 is 14 amino acids. This CDR3 is CASSRMGLFYEQYF.

J is TRBJ2-5 and V is TRBV5-1; there is no DNA to check the TCRdb D call of TRBD2. Germline CDR1 SGHRS, CDR2 YFSETQ. This CDR3 region has 16 residues. CDR3 region: CASSLGGLGGSETQYF.

The rearrangement joins TRBV29-1 to TRBJ2-3; TCRdb outputs TRBD2, but without DNA this stays unchecked. Germline V CDR1 and CDR2: SQVTM, ANQGSEA. This CDR3 has 13 amino acids. CDR3 region: CSVGQGRGDTQYF.

The V call is TRBV11-2, the J call TRBJ1-1; the TRBD1 assignment by TCRdb is unverifiable without DNA. Germline V gene data show CDR1 as SGHAT and CDR2 as FQNNGV. This CDR3 has 14 residues. CDR3 amino acids: CASSTQTGLAGAFF.

This chain uses TRBV29-1 with TRBJ2-1; with no DNA, the TCRdb D assignment of TRBD1 cannot be verified. The germline V gene has CDR1 SQVTM and CDR2 ANQGSEA. CDR3 length: 15 residues. CDR3 loop: CSVNGAGNGYNEQFF.

The chain combines TRBV12-3 or TRBV12-4 with TRBJ1-2. This CDR3 spans 15 amino acids. This CDR3 is CASSSLGVANYGYTF.

The chain has TRBV7-2 and TRBJ2-3. Germline CDR1 reads SGHTA; CDR2 reads FQGNSA. CDR3 length: 15 residues. The CDR3 sequence: CASTLAGVSTDTQYF.

The rearrangement joins TRBV7-2 to TRBJ1-1; TCRdb outputs TRBD1, but without DNA this stays unchecked. The CDR3 has 12 amino acids. Germline V gene lookup returns CDR1 SGHTA and CDR2 FQGNSA. The CDR3 here is CASSPPLQSAFF.

This sequence joins TRBV20-1 and TRBJ2-5. Germline loops: CDR1 DFQATT, CDR2 SNEGSKA (reference sequence). The CDR3 extends over 12 amino acids. The chain's CDR3 is CSARRPPETQYF.

The chain joins TRBV5-1 to TRBJ2-1; with no DNA, the TCRdb D assignment of TRBD1 cannot be verified. Germline CDR1 SGHRS, CDR2 YFSETQ. The CDR3 runs to 11 residues. Here the CDR3 reads CASSTREEQFF. Supplemented by reference TRBV5-1 and TRBJ2-1, the full variable domain reads KAGVTQTPRYLIKTRGQQVTLSCSPISGHRSVSWYQQTPGQGLQFLFEYFSETQRNKGNFPGRFSGRQFSNSRSEMNVSTLELGDSALYLCASSTREEQFFGPGTRLTVL.

The genes are TRBV11-2 and TRBJ2-6; the TCRdb call, TRBD2, lacks DNA for checking. CDR1 and CDR2 from the germline V gene are SGHAT and FQNNGV. This CDR3 region has 18 residues. Here the CDR3 reads CASSPSAGAGGGANVLTF.

The chain links TRBV28 to TRBJ2-7; TCRdb's D call, TRBD1, is unchecked because there is no DNA. The CDR3 sequence is 17 residues long. CDR1 and CDR2 from the germline V gene are MDHEN and SYDVKM. CDR3 residues: CASSKTGGKQFSYEQYF.

The V and J genes are TRBV7-2 and TRBJ2-5; TCRdb indicates TRBD1, and absent DNA this call remains unverified. The CDR3 is 14 amino acids. CDR1 is SGHTA and CDR2 is FQGNSA in the germline V gene. This chain's CDR3 is CASSPNRGEETQYF.

The rearrangement joins TRBV27 to TRBJ2-3. The CDR3 totals 14 residues. CDR1 MNHEY and CDR2 SMNVEV come from the germline V gene (reference sequence). This chain's CDR3 is CASSITLSTDTQYF.

This chain uses TRBV7-2 with TRBJ2-5; absent DNA, TCRdb's TRBD1 call cannot be checked. The germline gives CDR1 SGHTA, CDR2 FQGNSA. The CDR3 spans 14 residues. CDR3 amino acids: CASSQPPLAETQYF.

The CDR3 is CASSLVRTATYEQYF. The chain recombines TRBV7-8 with TRBJ2-7; the D gene TCRdb calls, TRBD1, cannot be checked with no DNA. Germline V gives CDR1 SGHVS, CDR2 FQNEAQ. The CDR3 has 15 amino acids.

The chain's CDR3 is CASSPDNAGNIQYF. The chain has TRBV18 and TRBJ2-4. The CDR3 extends over 14 amino acids. In germline, CDR1 is KGHSH, CDR2 LQKENI. Full variable domain (outside the CDR3, taken from reference TRBV18 and TRBJ2-4): NAGVMQNPRHLVRRRGQEARLRCSPMKGHSHVYWYRQLPEEGLKFMVYLQKENIIDESGMPKERFSAEFPKEGPSILRIQQVVRGDSAAYFCASSPDNAGNIQYFGAGTRLSVL.

The rearrangement uses TRBV6-2 or TRBV6-3 and TRBJ2-1; TCRdb calls TRBD2, which cannot be checked without DNA. The CDR3 covers 16 residues. CDR1 and CDR2 (germline): MNHEY, SVGEGT. The CDR3 loop reads CASSRDPGLAQNEQFF.

This chain connects TRBV5-6 to TRBJ1-2. Germline V lookup: CDR1 SGHDT, CDR2 YYEEEE. The CDR3 contains 14 residues. CDR3 sequence reads: CASSLAGRFYGYTF.

This chain joins TRBV12-3 or TRBV12-4 and TRBJ2-1; TCRdb's D gene call, TRBD2, goes unchecked for lack of DNA. The length of the CDR3 is 14 residues. The CDR3 is CASSFRRGSNEQFF.

This rearrangement joins TRBV20-1 to TRBJ2-7; TCRdb reports TRBD1, a call that lacks DNA to check it against. CDR3 length: 12 residues. Germline V CDR1 and CDR2: DFQATT, SNEGSKA (reference sequence). The CDR3 loop reads CSALGAGFEQYF.

This CDR3 reads CASSKPPDSSYEQYF. This sequence joins TRBV21-1 and TRBJ2-7; the TCRdb D gene call, TRBD2, has no DNA to confirm it. TRBV21-1 is a documented pseudogene. The CDR3 consists of 15 residues.

V is TRBV5-4 and J is TRBJ1-2; no DNA is available, so the TRBD1 call from TCRdb remains unchecked. CDR1 and CDR2 (germline): SGHNT, YYREEE (reference sequence). The CDR3 loop spans 13 amino acids. The CDR3 sequence is CASSGQDHYGYTF.

The rearrangement joins TRBV7-2 to TRBJ2-1; lacking DNA, the TRBD2 call made by TCRdb goes unchecked. Germline CDR1 SGHTA, CDR2 FQGNSA. There are 17 residues in the CDR3. The CDR3 loop reads CASSSNLGLAGPNEQFF.

The chain combines TRBV11-2 with TRBJ2-4; TCRdb picks TRBD2, but there is no DNA to check that call. CDR1 is SGHAT, CDR2 FQNNGV, per germline. This CDR3 spans 16 amino acids. CDR3 protein: CASSLVAGVSKNIQYF.

V gene TRBV6-6 combines with J gene TRBJ1-1; the D call from TCRdb, TRBD1, cannot be confirmed without DNA. This CDR3 region has 13 residues. In germline, CDR1 is MNHNY, CDR2 SVGAGI (reference sequence). The CDR3 sequence: CASTNEQGLGAFF.